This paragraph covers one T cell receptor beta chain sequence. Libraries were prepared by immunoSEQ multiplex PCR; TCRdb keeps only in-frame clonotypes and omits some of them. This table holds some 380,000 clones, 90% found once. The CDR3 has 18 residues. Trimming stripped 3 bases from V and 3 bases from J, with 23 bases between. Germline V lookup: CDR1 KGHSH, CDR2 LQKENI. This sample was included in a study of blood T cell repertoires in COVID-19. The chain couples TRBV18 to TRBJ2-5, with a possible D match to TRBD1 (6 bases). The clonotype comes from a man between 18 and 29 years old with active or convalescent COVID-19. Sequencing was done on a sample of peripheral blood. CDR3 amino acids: CASSPMGWGRDTEETQYF. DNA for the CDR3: TGTGCCAGCTCACCGATGGGGTGGGGACGGGACACAGAAGAGACCCAGTACTTC.